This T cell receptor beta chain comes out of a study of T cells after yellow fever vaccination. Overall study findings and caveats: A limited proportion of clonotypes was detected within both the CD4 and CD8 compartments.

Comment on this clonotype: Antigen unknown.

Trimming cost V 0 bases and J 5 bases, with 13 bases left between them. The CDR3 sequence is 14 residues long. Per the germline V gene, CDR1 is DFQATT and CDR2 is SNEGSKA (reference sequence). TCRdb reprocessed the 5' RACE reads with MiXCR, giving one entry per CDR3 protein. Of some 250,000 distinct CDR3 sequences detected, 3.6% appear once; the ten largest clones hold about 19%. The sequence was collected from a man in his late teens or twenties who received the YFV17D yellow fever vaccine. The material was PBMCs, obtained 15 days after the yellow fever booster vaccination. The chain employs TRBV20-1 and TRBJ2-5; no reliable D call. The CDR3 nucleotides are TGCAGTGCTAGAGAAGGGCTAGGGCGGGAGACCCAGTACTTC. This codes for CSAREGLGRETQYF.